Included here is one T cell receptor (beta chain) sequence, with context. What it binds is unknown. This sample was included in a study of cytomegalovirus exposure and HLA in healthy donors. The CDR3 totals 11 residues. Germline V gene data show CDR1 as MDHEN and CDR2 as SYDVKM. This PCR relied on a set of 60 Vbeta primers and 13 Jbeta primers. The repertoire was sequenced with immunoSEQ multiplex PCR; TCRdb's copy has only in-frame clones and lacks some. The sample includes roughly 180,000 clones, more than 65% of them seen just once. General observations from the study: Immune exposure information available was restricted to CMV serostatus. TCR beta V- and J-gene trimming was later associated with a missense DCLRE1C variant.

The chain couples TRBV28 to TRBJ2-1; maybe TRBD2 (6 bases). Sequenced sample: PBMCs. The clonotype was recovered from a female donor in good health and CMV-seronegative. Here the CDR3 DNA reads TGTGCTAGCGGCAACTACAATGAGCAGTTCTTC. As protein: CASGNYNEQFF.